This T cell receptor (beta chain) was found in a study of blood T cell repertoires in COVID-19. Study-wide background: In each case, the material was cDNA or gDNA derived from T cells, B-cell-depleted T cells, or PBMCs.

The table came from immunoSEQ multiplex PCR; TCRdb's copy has only in-frame clones and leaves some out. Among around 64,000 clones listed, under 80% were seen once. The study assigned cohorts using participant-reported clinical history. Within the 2 weeks before study entry, each person in the exposed group met a COVID-19 case. The CDR3 covers 17 residues. Trimming took 4 bases from V and 3 from J; bases not matched to a gene: 13. Germline CDR1 is MDHEN and CDR2 is SYDVKM. This TCR was sampled from a woman aged 55-69 years who had been exposed to COVID-19. The chain employs TRBV28 and TRBJ2-7, with 9 bases identical to TRBD1. The sequenced sample consisted of PBMCs or T cells enriched from blood (not recorded which). This CDR3 reads CASSSQRWTGVNYEQYF. The CDR3 DNA follows: TGTGCCAGCAGTTCTCAGCGTTGGACAGGGGTAAACTACGAGCAGTACTTC.